This T cell receptor (beta chain) was recovered during a study of blood T cells in healthy people across ages. Findings and limits, study-wide: Changes seen in expanded clonotypes were possibly confounded by donor CMV status left unknown. Conclusively comparing naive with antigen-experienced cells was impossible with unsorted PBMCs.

Sample-barcoded 5' priming and a J-beta primer mix drove a second PCR of about 6 to 12 cycles. One entry per CDR3 protein, called by TCRdb with MiXCR from the 5' RACE reads. The data contain 250,000 to 300,000 distinct CDR3 sequences, roughly 27% of them singletons. A few counts support this clonotype. As yet, its antigen is unknown. The CDR3 is 15 residues long. The germline V gene has CDR1 SGHNT and CDR2 YENEEA. Deletions cut 3 bases from V and 0 bases from J, with 8 bases between. Healthy Russian Caucasian donors spanned ages roughly 6 to 90 years. Peripheral blood samples of roughly 9.9 milliliters were drawn from each donor.

The TCR was taken from a woman in her 70s in good health. The sequencing sample was made of blood. The chain recombines TRBV11-3 with TRBJ2-2, with D perhaps TRBD2 (6 bases). Here the CDR3 reads CASSLGLPNTGELFF. The CDR3 nucleotides are TGTGCCAGCAGCTTGGGACTCCCGAACACCGGGGAGCTGTTTTTT. Looking up the rest from reference TRBV11-3 and TRBJ2-2 gives the full variable domain: EAGVVQSPRYKIIEKKQPVAFWCNPISGHNTLYWYLQNLGQGPELLIRYENEEAVDDSQLPKDRFSAERLKGVDSTLKIQPAELGDSAVYLCASSLGLPNTGELFFGEGSRLTVL.